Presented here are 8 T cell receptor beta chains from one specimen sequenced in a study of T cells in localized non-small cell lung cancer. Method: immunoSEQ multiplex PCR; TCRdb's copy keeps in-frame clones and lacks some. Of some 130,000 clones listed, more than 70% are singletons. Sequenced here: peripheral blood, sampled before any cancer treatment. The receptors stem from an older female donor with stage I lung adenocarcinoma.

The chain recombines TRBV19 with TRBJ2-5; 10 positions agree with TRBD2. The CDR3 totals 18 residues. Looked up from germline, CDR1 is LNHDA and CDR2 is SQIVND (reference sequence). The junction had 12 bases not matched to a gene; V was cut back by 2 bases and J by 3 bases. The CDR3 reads CASSIKGGSSGSKETQYF. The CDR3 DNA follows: TGTGCCAGTAGTATAAAGGGGGGGTCTAGCGGGAGCAAAGAGACCCAGTACTTC.

In DNA, the CDR3 is TGCAGCGTTCCGCGTGCCGACTATGGCTACACCTTC. Protein sequence: CSVPRADYGYTF. V is TRBV29-1 and J is TRBJ1-2; D ambiguous. This CDR3 region has 12 residues. From germline, CDR1 is SQVTM and CDR2 ANQGSEA. V was pared by 5 bases and J by 3 bases, with 10 bases between.

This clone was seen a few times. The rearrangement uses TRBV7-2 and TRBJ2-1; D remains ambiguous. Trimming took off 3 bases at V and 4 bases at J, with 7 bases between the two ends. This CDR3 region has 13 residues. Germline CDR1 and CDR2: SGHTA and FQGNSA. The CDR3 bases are TGTGCCAGCAGCTTGTCGGATTACAATGAGCAGTTCTTC. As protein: CASSLSDYNEQFF.

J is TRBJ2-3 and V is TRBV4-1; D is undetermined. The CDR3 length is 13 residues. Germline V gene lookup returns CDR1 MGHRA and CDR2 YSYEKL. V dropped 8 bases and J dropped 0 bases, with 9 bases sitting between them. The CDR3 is CASGDPSTDTQYF. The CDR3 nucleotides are TGCGCCAGCGGAGACCCGAGCACAGATACGCAGTATTTT.

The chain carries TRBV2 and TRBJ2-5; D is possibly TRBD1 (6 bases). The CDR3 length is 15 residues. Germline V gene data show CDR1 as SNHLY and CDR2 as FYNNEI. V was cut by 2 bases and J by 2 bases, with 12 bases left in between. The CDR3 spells CASSESVTGQETQYF. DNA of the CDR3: TGTGCCAGCAGTGAAAGCGTGACAGGTCAAGAGACCCAGTACTTC.

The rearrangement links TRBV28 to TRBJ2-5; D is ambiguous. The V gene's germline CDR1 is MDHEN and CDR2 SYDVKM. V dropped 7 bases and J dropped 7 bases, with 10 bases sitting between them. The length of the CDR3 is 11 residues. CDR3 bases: TGTGCCAGCACGGACGTCGGGACCCAGTACTTC. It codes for CASTDVGTQYF.

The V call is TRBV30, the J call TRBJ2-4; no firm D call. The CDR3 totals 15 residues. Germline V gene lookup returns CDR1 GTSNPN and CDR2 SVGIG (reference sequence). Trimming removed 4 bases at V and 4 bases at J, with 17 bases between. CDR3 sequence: CAWTSGPLSKNIQYF. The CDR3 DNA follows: TGTGCCTGGACTTCCGGCCCTCTTTCGAAAAACATTCAGTACTTC. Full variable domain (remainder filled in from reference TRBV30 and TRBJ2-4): SQTIHQWPATLVQPVGSPLSLECTVEGTSNPNLYWYRQAAGRGLQLLFYSVGIGQISSEVPQNLSASRPQDRQFILSSKKLLLSDSGFYLCAWTSGPLSKNIQYFGAGTRLSVL.

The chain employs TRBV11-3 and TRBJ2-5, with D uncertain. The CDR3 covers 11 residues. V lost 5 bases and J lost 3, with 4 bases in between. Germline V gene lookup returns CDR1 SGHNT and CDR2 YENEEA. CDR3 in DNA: TGTGCCAGCAGCGTTGAAGAGACCCAGTACTTC. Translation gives CASSVEETQYF.